A single sample gave rise to the 14 T cell receptor beta chains below, sequenced in a study of OX40 agonist ivuxolimab in advanced cancers. Produced via immunoSEQ multiplex PCR; TCRdb's table is partial and in-frame only. The sample comprises 70,000 to 75,000 clones, around 80% of which are singletons, and about 5% rests with the top ten. Sequenced material: CD4+ or CD8+ T cells sorted from blood, taken in a trial of the OX40 agonist ivuxolimab. The receptors here all came from an adult with an advanced solid tumor such as melanoma, head and neck, liver or kidney cancer.

A few counts support this clone. This chain joins TRBV5-4 and TRBJ2-6, with 8 bases that match TRBD1. The trim removed 2 bases at V and 0 bases at J, leaving 7 bases unmatched. There are 18 residues in the CDR3. Germline CDR1 and CDR2: SGHNT and YYREEE (reference sequence). CDR3 loop: CASSLRTGSFSGANVLTF. DNA for the CDR3: TGTGCCAGCAGCTTAAGGACAGGGAGTTTCTCTGGGGCCAACGTCCTGACTTTC.

This clone showed up just once. The gene calls are TRBV5-1 and TRBJ2-1; 7 bases align to TRBD2. This CDR3 is 12 amino acids long. Losses at the gene ends were 4 bases for V and 9 bases for J; bases not matched to a gene: 4. Germline-derived CDR1 and CDR2 are SGHRS and YFSETQ. The CDR3 sequence: CASSATSLEQFF. DNA of the CDR3: TGCGCCAGCAGCGCGACTAGCCTTGAGCAGTTCTTC.

The gene calls are TRBV7-9 and TRBJ1-2; 7 bases agree with TRBD1. The germline V gene encodes CDR1 SEHNR and CDR2 FQNEAQ (reference sequence). This CDR3 has 14 residues. V lost 1 base to trimming and J lost 5 bases; unmatched junction nucleotides: 4. The CDR3 DNA reads as TGTGCCAGCAGCTTAGGGGGACAGCTTTATGGCTACACCTTC. Its protein is CASSLGGQLYGYTF.

A single count supports this clone. The CDR3 DNA is TGTGCCAGCAGCATACAGGGGGTCGGCACTGAAGCTTTCTTT. Residues: CASSIQGVGTEAFF. The rearrangement links TRBV7-9 to TRBJ1-1, with 8 positions matching TRBD1. Per the germline V gene, CDR1 is SEHNR and CDR2 is FQNEAQ (reference sequence). V dropped 5 bases and J dropped 4; count of bases not matched to a gene: 6. This CDR3 has 14 amino acids.

This clone was recorded a few times. The CDR3 reads CASRGVETEAFF. CDR3 bases: TGTGCCAGCAGGGGGGTTGAAACTGAAGCTTTCTTT. The rearrangement joins TRBV6-4 to TRBJ1-1; possibly TRBD1 for D (5 bases). This CDR3 contains 12 residues. Trimming pared 6 bases from V and 5 bases from J, leaving 10 bases between. CDR1 is MRHNA, CDR2 SNTAGT, per germline.

This clone occurred once. The chain employs TRBV18 and TRBJ2-7; D could derive from TRBD1 or TRBD2 (5 bases each). The V and J ends lost 2 bases and 2 bases respectively, with 7 bases between them. The CDR3 is made up of 13 amino acids. Germline V gives CDR1 KGHSH, CDR2 LQKENI. For the CDR3, the DNA is TGTGCCAGCTCACCAGGGACGGCCTACGAGCAGTACTTC. It specifies CASSPGTAYEQYF. Supplemented by reference TRBV18 and TRBJ2-7, the full variable domain reads NAGVMQNPRHLVRRRGQEARLRCSPMKGHSHVYWYRQLPEEGLKFMVYLQKENIIDESGMPKERFSAEFPKEGPSILRIQQVVRGDSAAYFCASSPGTAYEQYFGPGTRLTVT.

The gene calls are TRBV18 and TRBJ1-1; maybe TRBD1 (5 bases). V was shortened by 3 bases and J by 5 bases, with 16 bases between the two germline ends. The CDR3 length is 15 residues. In germline, CDR1 is KGHSH, CDR2 LQKENI. The CDR3 spells CASSPLGGEVTEAFF. The CDR3, as DNA: TGTGCCAGCTCACCCCTTGGGGGGGAGGTAACTGAAGCTTTCTTT. The full variable domain, completed using reference TRBV18 and TRBJ1-1, is NAGVMQNPRHLVRRRGQEARLRCSPMKGHSHVYWYRQLPEEGLKFMVYLQKENIIDESGMPKERFSAEFPKEGPSILRIQQVVRGDSAAYFCASSPLGGEVTEAFFGQGTRLTVV.

This clone appeared a single time. The rearrangement joins TRBV5-4 to TRBJ1-2; the D gene is possibly TRBD1 (6 bases). V lost 0 bases and J 1 base, leaving 7 bases between the germline ends. Germline values: CDR1 SGHNT, CDR2 YYREEE (reference sequence). The CDR3 length is 14 residues. CDR3: CASSLDRDNYGYTF. CDR3 sequence (DNA): TGTGCCAGCAGCTTGGACAGGGATAACTATGGCTACACCTTC.

The chain carries TRBV6-5 and TRBJ1-6, with D possibly being TRBD1 (5 bases). Trimming removed 6 bases from V and 12 bases from J, with 15 bases in between. Germline V gene sequence: CDR1 MNHEY, CDR2 SVGAGI. The CDR3 length is 13 residues. The DNA of the CDR3 is TGTGCCAGCAGCTATGGGCCCGGACAACCCCTCCACTTT. Translation gives CASSYGPGQPLHF.

The chain carries TRBV2 and TRBJ2-1; D could derive from TRBD1 or TRBD2 (5 bases each). Trimming cost V 5 bases and J 10 bases, with 15 bases left between them. The CDR3 totals 13 residues. Looked up from germline, CDR1 is SNHLY and CDR2 is FYNNEI. This CDR3 reads CASSWDRVDEQFF. The CDR3 DNA sequence: TGTGCCAGCAGTTGGGACCGCGTGGACGAGCAGTTCTTC.

CDR3 DNA sequence: TGTGCCAGCGGGACAGGGGATGGCTATGGCTACACCTTC. This translates into CASGTGDGYGYTF. The chain joins TRBV7-9 to TRBJ1-2; 10 bases match TRBD1. J was trimmed by 4 bases and V by 8 bases; bases with no gene match: 4. The CDR3 is made up of 13 amino acids. CDR1 and CDR2 from the germline V gene are SEHNR and FQNEAQ (reference sequence).

The chain uses TRBV28 and TRBJ1-1; no definite D call. The V and J ends lost 6 bases and 1 base respectively, with 15 bases between them. From germline, CDR1 is MDHEN and CDR2 SYDVKM. There are 15 residues in the CDR3. The CDR3 loop is CASSSPLYKNTEAFF. The CDR3 DNA reads TGTGCCAGCAGCTCGCCTCTATACAAGAACACTGAAGCTTTCTTT.

The V call is TRBV5-4, the J call TRBJ2-5, with TRBD2 matching over 8 bases. J lost 5 bases, V lost 3 bases, and 9 bases had no gene match. CDR3 length: 15 amino acids. CDR1 SGHNT and CDR2 YYREEE come from the germline V gene (reference sequence). The CDR3: CASSSGAGGLETQYF. In DNA, the CDR3 is TGTGCCAGCAGCTCGGGGGCGGGGGGCCTGGAGACCCAGTACTTC.

This chain links TRBV28 with TRBJ2-5; maybe TRBD1 (5 bases). This CDR3 has 13 amino acids. The V gene's germline CDR1 is MDHEN and CDR2 SYDVKM. Trimming removed 8 bases at V and 4 bases at J, with 14 bases between. The CDR3 spells CASWGPPPETQYF. Here the CDR3 DNA reads TGTGCCAGCTGGGGCCCACCCCCAGAGACCCAGTACTTC.